A single sample gave rise to the 20 T cell receptor beta chains below, sequenced in a study of molecular identifiers for immune sequencing clone quantification. TCRdb ran MiXCR on the PCR reads and lists one entry per CDR3 protein. Among some 320,000 distinct CDR3 sequences, about a fifth were seen once, and the ten largest hold about 0.81%. Sequencing used naive CD8+ T cells from blood, with Jurkat cell RNA spiked in. The subset was: FACS-sorted CD8+CD4-CCR7+CD45RA+ naive T cells. These receptors all stem from a human donor in good health. Some libraries in this study had Jurkat cell RNA spiked in.

Remarks on this clonotype: It may be a read error: a sequence one base away is much more abundant. The V call is TRBV7-9, the J call TRBJ1-6; no clear D. The germline gives CDR1 SEHNR, CDR2 FQNEAQ (reference sequence). The V end lost 7 bases, the J end lost 7 bases, and 17 bases lay between the germline ends. CDR3 length: 15 amino acids. CDR3 loop: CASNLNSRENSPLHF. The CDR3 region has the DNA TGTGCCAGCAACTTGAATTCCCGTGAAAATTCACCCCTCCACTTT. Full variable domain (outside the CDR3, taken from reference TRBV7-9 and TRBJ1-6): DTGVSQNPRHKITKRGQNVTFRCDPISEHNRLYWYRQTLGQGPEFLTYFQNEAQLEKSRLLSDRFSAERPKGSFSTLEIQRTEQGDSAMYLCASNLNSRENSPLHFGNGTRLTVT.

This clonotype was detected many times. This sequence joins TRBV7-9 and TRBJ2-2; possibly TRBD1 for D (6 bases). Deletions cut 5 bases from V and 0 bases from J, with 13 bases between. This CDR3 spans 16 amino acids. Germline CDR1 and CDR2: SEHNR and FQNEAQ (reference sequence). The CDR3 DNA follows: TGTGCCAGCAGCCCACTTGGGACATCGAACACCGGGGAGCTGTTTTTT. This encodes CASSPLGTSNTGELFF.

Turning to this clonotype: This clone may be a read error of a much larger clone one base away. The rearrangement links TRBV7-6 to TRBJ1-1; D remains unclear. Germline V CDR1 and CDR2: SGHVS, FNYEAQ. The CDR3 extends over 14 amino acids. V lost 6 bases, J lost 1 base, and 12 bases lay in between. The CDR3 spells CASSYGKANTEAFF. As DNA, the CDR3 is TGTGCCAGCAGTTACGGGAAAGCGAACACTGAAGCTTTCTTT.

In its sample, this clonotype was seen many times. The chain's CDR3 is CASRPGEGPSYEQYF. CDR3 nucleotide sequence: TGTGCCAGCAGACCCGGGGAGGGACCCTCCTACGAGCAGTACTTC. The chain recombines TRBV6-5 with TRBJ2-7; 7 bases agree with TRBD2. The CDR3 covers 15 residues. Germline V gene data show CDR1 as MNHEY and CDR2 as SVGAGI. With 6 bases clipped from V and 0 bases from J, the junction kept 8 bases outside the gene matches.

In this sample, this clonotype turned up many times. The chain employs TRBV12-3 or TRBV12-4 and TRBJ2-3; D unresolved. V was cut by 5 bases and J by 10 bases, with 13 bases left in between. The CDR3 has 12 amino acids. CDR3 sequence: CASSTPAASQYF. The CDR3 DNA sequence: TGTGCCAGCAGTACCCCCGCCGCCTCGCAGTATTTT.

This clonotype showed up just a few times. V is TRBV27 and J is TRBJ2-4, with D possibly being TRBD1 (5 bases). V was cut by 3 bases and J by 1 base, with 13 bases left in between. The germline CDR1 and CDR2 sequences are MNHEY and SMNVEV (reference sequence). The CDR3 runs 16 residues. As DNA, the CDR3 is TGTGCCAGCAGTTTCTCCAGGGATACGGCCAAAAACATTCAGTACTTC. Protein: CASSFSRDTAKNIQYF.

This clonotype occurred many times. CDR3 in DNA: TGTGCCAGCAGTCCCTTGGGGGTCCCCTACGAGCAGTACTTC. It is translated as CASSPLGVPYEQYF. This rearrangement joins TRBV28 to TRBJ2-7; D assignment may be TRBD1 or TRBD2 (5 bases each). The ends were cut back, 5 bases at V and 2 bases at J, with 13 bases in the middle. CDR1 is MDHEN, CDR2 SYDVKM, per germline. The CDR3 contains 14 residues.

The table lists this clonotype with a count of one. A much larger clone differs by one base, so this may be a read error. This chain uses TRBV28 with TRBJ2-5; 7 nucleotides line up with TRBD1. The CDR3 spans 14 residues. Germline V gene lookup returns CDR1 MDHEN and CDR2 SYDVKM. J lost 5 bases, V lost 3 bases, and 6 bases had no gene match. The CDR3 reads CASSFADRDETQYF. CDR3 DNA: TGTGCCAGCAGTTTTGCCGACAGGGATGAGACCCAGTACTTC. Drawing the rest from reference TRBV28 and TRBJ2-5, the complete variable domain is DVKVTQSSRYLVKRTGEKVFLECVQDMDHENMFWYRQDPGLGLRLIYFSYDVKMKEKGDIPEGYSVSREKKERFSLILESASTNQTSMYLCASSFADRDETQYFGPGTRLLVL.

There are many counts of this clonotype. This chain joins TRBV6-6 and TRBJ2-3, with 9 bases matching TRBD2. The V gene end was trimmed by 8 bases and the J gene end by 6 bases; junction bases not matched to a gene: 9. Germline V gives CDR1 MNHNY, CDR2 SVGAGI (reference sequence). The CDR3 runs to 14 residues. This CDR3 is CASSDSGSSDTQYF. Written as DNA, the CDR3 is TGTGCCAGCTCCGATAGCGGGAGTTCGGATACGCAGTATTTT.

This clonotype showed up just a few times. This chain links TRBV12-3 or TRBV12-4 with TRBJ2-1, with 9 bases aligning to TRBD1. The CDR3 consists of 15 residues. The V gene end was trimmed by 3 bases and the J gene end by 5 bases; junction bases not matched to a gene: 5. CDR3 amino acids: CASSFGTGPHNEQFF. In DNA, the CDR3 is TGTGCCAGCAGTTTCGGGACAGGGCCACACAATGAGCAGTTCTTC.

This clonotype was recorded at least ten times. The rearrangement links TRBV28 to TRBJ2-3, with a possible D match to TRBD2 (7 bases). The V gene lost 3 bases and the J gene lost 2 bases, with 12 bases spanning the gap. Per the germline V gene, CDR1 is MDHEN and CDR2 is SYDVKM. This CDR3 is built from 15 residues. The CDR3 sequence is CASSLRGQYTDTQYF. DNA for the CDR3: TGTGCCAGCAGTTTGCGGGGGCAATACACAGATACGCAGTATTTT.

This clonotype was counted at least ten times. This chain links TRBV12-3 or TRBV12-4 with TRBJ1-5; D is uncertain. CDR3 length equals 12 residues. Trimming pared 7 bases from V and 7 bases from J, leaving 11 bases between. Here the CDR3 DNA reads TGTGCCAGCACCCCCGGGAACCAGCCCCAGCATTTT. Translating it yields CASTPGNQPQHF.

This clonotype was seen ten or more times. J is TRBJ2-4 and V is TRBV14, with D perhaps TRBD2 (7 bases). Germline CDR1 reads SGHDN; CDR2 reads FVKESK. The CDR3 length is 14 residues. Trimming left V 1 base short and J 11 bases short, with 15 bases between. CDR3 region: CASSQAGGRAVQYF. DNA for the CDR3: TGTGCCAGCAGCCAAGCCGGGGGGCGCGCGGTTCAGTACTTC.

This clonotype appeared many times. This chain uses TRBV19 with TRBJ1-6; unclear D gene. The CDR3 extends over 16 amino acids. Trimming left V 5 bases short and J 7 bases short, with 18 bases between. The V gene's germline CDR1 is LNHDA and CDR2 SQIVND (reference sequence). The DNA of the CDR3 is TGTGCCAGTAGTTGGAGCTTTTACCTCGACAATTCACCCCTCCACTTT. Translation gives CASSWSFYLDNSPLHF.

The sample holds many counts of this clonotype. The chain links TRBV11-2 to TRBJ2-3; 8 nucleotides match TRBD2. V was pared by 4 bases and J by 2 bases, with 5 bases of the junction left unmatched. The CDR3 is 15 amino acids. The germline V gene encodes CDR1 SGHAT and CDR2 FQNNGV. The CDR3 nucleotides read TGTGCCAGCAGCTCTATAGCGGGATACACAGATACGCAGTATTTT. Translation gives CASSSIAGYTDTQYF.

Details on this clonotype: This may come from a read error, since a much larger clone is one base off. This chain uses TRBV6-1 with TRBJ2-7; D is perhaps TRBD1 (5 bases). The CDR3 covers 15 residues. Trimming pared 4 bases from V and 1 base from J, leaving 14 bases between. In germline, CDR1 is MNHNS, CDR2 SASEGT. CDR3 region: CASSGNTGASYEQYF. The CDR3 region has the DNA TGTGCCAGCAGTGGAAATACAGGTGCTTCCTACGAGCAGTACTTC.

Details on this clonotype: This may be a read error: a much more frequent sequence differs by one nucleotide. The CDR3 loop is CASSVMPGHLNTGAFF. The DNA for the CDR3 is TGCGCCAGCAGCGTAATGCCAGGACACCTGAACACTGGAGCTTTCTTT. V usage is TRBV4-1 and J usage is TRBJ1-1; D perhaps matches TRBD1 (5 bases). The CDR3 spans 16 residues. Per the germline V gene, CDR1 is MGHRA and CDR2 is YSYEKL.

This clonotype was detected ten times or more. V is TRBV5-1 and J is TRBJ1-5; no firm D call. Deletions cut 4 bases from V and 7 bases from J, with 9 bases between. Germline CDR1 reads SGHRS; CDR2 reads YFSETQ. This CDR3 region has 12 residues. The CDR3 region is CASSPLWQPQHF. CDR3 bases: TGCGCCAGCAGCCCCCTTTGGCAGCCCCAGCATTTT.

This clonotype was seen at least ten times. This chain uses TRBV7-6 with TRBJ2-5; D is uncertain. Trimming left V 1 base short and J 0 bases short, with 12 bases between. The germline V gene encodes CDR1 SGHVS and CDR2 FNYEAQ. The CDR3 has 16 residues. The CDR3 DNA reads TGTGCCAGCAGCTTAGTGGCCGCGTACTACCAAGAGACCCAGTACTTC. Translation: CASSLVAAYYQETQYF.

This clonotype was seen ten or more times. The chain employs TRBV6-6 and TRBJ1-1; unclear D gene. The germline V gene has CDR1 MNHNY and CDR2 SVGAGI (reference sequence). V was shortened by 8 bases and J by 0 bases, with 19 bases between the two germline ends. CDR3 length: 16 residues. The CDR3 nucleotides are TGTGCCAGCTGTACCGTGGGGTTCCCCATGAACACTGAAGCTTTCTTT. This codes for CASCTVGFPMNTEAFF.